Given below is one T cell receptor (beta chain) in context. This sample is drawn from a study of blood T cell repertoires in COVID-19. Germline CDR1 GTSNPN, CDR2 SVGIG (reference sequence). The CDR3 contains 11 residues. Between the trimmed V and J ends, which lost 2 bases and 6 bases, there was a span of 7 bases. Clones were sequenced by immunoSEQ multiplex PCR, and TCRdb holds only the in-frame ones, with some missing. Of a few hundred thousand clones in the sample, 85% to 90% are singletons; the top ten hold more than 0.8%. The sequencing sample was made of PBMCs or T cells enriched from blood (not recorded which). The chain uses TRBV30 and TRBJ1-1; D is unclear. The clonotype originates from a young man who had recovered from COVID-19. The DNA of the CDR3 is TGTGCCTGGAGTAGGAGTTCTGAAGCTTTCTTT. Translated: CAWSRSSEAFF.